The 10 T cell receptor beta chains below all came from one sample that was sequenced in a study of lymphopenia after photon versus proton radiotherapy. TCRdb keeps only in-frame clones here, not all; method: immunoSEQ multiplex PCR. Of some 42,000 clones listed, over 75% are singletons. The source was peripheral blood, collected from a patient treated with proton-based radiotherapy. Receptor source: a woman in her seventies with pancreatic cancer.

The CDR3 nucleotides read TGTGCCAGCAGTGATTCTTGGGGGATCGGTCAGCCCCAGCATTTT. Translating it yields CASSDSWGIGQPQHF. The chain combines TRBV2 with TRBJ1-5; D might be TRBD1 (5 bases). Trimming cost V 3 bases and J 6 bases, with 15 bases left between them. This CDR3 has 15 amino acids. Germline V gene data show CDR1 as SNHLY and CDR2 as FYNNEI.

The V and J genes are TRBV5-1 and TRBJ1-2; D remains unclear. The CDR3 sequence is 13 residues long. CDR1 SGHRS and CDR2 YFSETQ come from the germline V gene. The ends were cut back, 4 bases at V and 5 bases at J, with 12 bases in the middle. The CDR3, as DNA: TGCGCCAGCAGCCCGACCGATTCTTATGGCTACACCTTC. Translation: CASSPTDSYGYTF.

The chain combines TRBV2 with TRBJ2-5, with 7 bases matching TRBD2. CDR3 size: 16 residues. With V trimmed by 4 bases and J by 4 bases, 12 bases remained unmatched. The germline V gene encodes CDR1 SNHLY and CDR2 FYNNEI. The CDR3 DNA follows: TGTGCCAGCAGTGGGTTAAGCGGGATATCGGGAGAGACCCAGTACTTC. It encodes CASSGLSGISGETQYF.

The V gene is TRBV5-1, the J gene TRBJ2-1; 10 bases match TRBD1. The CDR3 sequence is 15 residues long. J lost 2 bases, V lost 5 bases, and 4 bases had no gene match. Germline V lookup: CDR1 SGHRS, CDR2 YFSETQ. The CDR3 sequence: CASSRGTGAYNEQFF. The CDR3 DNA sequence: TGCGCCAGCAGTCGCGGGACAGGGGCCTACAATGAGCAGTTCTTC.

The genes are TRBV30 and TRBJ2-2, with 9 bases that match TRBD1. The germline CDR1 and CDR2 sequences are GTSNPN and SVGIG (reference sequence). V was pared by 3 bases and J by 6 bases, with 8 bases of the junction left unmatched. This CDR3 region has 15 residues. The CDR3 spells CAWSADRGMAGELFF. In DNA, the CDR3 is TGTGCCTGGAGCGCGGACAGGGGAATGGCCGGGGAGCTGTTTTTT.

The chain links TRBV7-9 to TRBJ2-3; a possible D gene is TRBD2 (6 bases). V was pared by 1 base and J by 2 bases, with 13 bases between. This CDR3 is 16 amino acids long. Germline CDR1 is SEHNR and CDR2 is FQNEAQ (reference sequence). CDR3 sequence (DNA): TGTGCCAGCAGCTTAGGGTCTAGCGAGACCACAGATACGCAGTATTTT. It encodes CASSLGSSETTDTQYF. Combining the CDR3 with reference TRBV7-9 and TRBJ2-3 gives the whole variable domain DTGVSQNPRHKITKRGQNVTFRCDPISEHNRLYWYRQTLGQGPEFLTYFQNEAQLEKSRLLSDRFSAERPKGSFSTLEIQRTEQGDSAMYLCASSLGSSETTDTQYFGPGTRLTVL.

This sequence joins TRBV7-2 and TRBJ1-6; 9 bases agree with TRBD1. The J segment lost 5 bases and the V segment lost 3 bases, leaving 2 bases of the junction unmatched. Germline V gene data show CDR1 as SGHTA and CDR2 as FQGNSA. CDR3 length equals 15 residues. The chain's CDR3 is CASSLGTGNNSPLHF. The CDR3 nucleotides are TGTGCCAGCAGCTTGGGGACAGGGAATAATTCACCCCTCCACTTT.

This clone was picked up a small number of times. As DNA, the CDR3 is TGCGCCAGCAGCTGGAAGCCTCCAGGGTCGGACCCACTTTCCTACGAGCAGTACTTC. Protein: CASSWKPPGSDPLSYEQYF. The chain joins TRBV5-1 to TRBJ2-7, with D maybe TRBD1 (5 bases). V was trimmed by 3 bases and J by 1 base, leaving 26 bases between them. Per the germline V gene, CDR1 is SGHRS and CDR2 is YFSETQ. The CDR3 runs to 19 residues.

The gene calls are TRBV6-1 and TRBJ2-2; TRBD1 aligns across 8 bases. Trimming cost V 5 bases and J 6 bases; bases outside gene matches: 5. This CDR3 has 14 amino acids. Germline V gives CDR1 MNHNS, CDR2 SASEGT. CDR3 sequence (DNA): TGTGCCAGCAGTAAAATACAGGGGGCCGGGGAGCTGTTTTTT. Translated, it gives CASSKIQGAGELFF.

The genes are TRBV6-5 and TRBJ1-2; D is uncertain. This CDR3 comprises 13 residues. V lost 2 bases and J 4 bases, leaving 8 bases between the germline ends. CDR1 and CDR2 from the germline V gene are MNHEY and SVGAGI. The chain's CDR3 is CASSYGPPYGYTF. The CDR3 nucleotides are TGTGCCAGCAGTTACGGGCCCCCCTATGGCTACACCTTC.